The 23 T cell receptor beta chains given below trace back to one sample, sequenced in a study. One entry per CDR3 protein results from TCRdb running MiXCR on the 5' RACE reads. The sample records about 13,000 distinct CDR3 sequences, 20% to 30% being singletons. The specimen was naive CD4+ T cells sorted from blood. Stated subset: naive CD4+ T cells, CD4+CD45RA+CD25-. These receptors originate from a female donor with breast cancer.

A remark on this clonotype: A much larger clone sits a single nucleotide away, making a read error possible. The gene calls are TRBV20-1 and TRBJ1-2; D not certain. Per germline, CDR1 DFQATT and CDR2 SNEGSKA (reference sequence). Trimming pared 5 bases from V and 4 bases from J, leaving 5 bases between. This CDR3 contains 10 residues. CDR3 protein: CSAEGYGYTF. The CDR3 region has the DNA TGCAGTGCTGAAGGCTATGGCTACACCTTC.

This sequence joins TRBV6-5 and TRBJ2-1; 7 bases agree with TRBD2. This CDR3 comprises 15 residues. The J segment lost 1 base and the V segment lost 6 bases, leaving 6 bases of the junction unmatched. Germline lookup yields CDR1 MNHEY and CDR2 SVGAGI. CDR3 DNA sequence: TGTGCCAGCAGCCCGACGGGGGGTTCCTACAATGAGCAGTTCTTC. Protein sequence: CASSPTGGSYNEQFF.

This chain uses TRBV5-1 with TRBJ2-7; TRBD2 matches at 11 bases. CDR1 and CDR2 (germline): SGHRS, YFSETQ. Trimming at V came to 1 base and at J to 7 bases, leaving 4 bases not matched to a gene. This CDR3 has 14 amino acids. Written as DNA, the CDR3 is TGCGCCAGCAGCTTGCGGACTAGCGGGTGGGAGCAGTACTTC. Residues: CASSLRTSGWEQYF.

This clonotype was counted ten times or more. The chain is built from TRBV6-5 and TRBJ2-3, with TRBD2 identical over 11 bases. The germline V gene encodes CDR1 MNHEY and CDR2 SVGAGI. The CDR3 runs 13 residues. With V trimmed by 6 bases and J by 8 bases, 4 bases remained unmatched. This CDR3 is CASSQTSGITQYF. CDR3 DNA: TGTGCCAGCAGCCAGACTAGCGGGATTACGCAGTATTTT.

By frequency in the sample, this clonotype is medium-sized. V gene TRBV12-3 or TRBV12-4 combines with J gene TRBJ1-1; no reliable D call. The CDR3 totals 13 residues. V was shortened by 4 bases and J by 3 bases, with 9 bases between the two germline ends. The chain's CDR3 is CASSSRGDTEAFF. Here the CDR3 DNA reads TGTGCCAGCAGTTCCCGTGGGGACACTGAAGCTTTCTTT.

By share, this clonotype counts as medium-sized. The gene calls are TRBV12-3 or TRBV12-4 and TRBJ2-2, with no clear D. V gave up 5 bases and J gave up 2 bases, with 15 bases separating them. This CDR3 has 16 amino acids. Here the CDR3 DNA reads TGTGCCAGCAGTCACAACACCTGGCCCAACACCGGGGAGCTGTTTTTT. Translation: CASSHNTWPNTGELFF.

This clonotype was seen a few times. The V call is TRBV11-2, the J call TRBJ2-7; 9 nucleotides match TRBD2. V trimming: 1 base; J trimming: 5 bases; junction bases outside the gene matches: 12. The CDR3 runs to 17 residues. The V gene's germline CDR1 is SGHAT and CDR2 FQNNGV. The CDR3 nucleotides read TGTGCCAGCAGCTTAGGGCGTCTAGCGGGGCCTCCTAACGAGCAGTACTTC. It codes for CASSLGRLAGPPNEQYF.

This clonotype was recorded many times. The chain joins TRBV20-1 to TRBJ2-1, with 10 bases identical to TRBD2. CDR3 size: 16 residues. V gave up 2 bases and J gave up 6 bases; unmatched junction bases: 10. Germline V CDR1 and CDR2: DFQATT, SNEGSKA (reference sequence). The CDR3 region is CSARPWASGRVNEQFF. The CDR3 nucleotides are TGCAGTGCTAGACCCTGGGCTAGCGGGAGAGTCAATGAGCAGTTCTTC.

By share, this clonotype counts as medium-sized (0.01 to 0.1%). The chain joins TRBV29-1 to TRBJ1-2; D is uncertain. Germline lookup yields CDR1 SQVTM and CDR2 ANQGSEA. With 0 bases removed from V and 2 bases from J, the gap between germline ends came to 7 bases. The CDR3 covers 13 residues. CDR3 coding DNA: TGCAGCGTTGAAGAGCCACAGAACTATGGCTACACCTTC. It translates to CSVEEPQNYGYTF.

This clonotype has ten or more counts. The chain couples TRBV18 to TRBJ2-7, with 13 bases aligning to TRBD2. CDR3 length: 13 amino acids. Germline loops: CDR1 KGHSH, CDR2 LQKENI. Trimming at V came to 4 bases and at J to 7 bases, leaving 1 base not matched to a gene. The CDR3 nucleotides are TGTGCCAGCTCACTGGGACTAGCGGGAGAGCAGTACTTC. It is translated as CASSLGLAGEQYF.

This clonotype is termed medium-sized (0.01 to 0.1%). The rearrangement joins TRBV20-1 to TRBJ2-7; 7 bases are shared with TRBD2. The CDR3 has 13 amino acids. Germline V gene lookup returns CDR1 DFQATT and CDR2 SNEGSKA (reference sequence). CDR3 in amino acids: CSFRTSMAYEQYF. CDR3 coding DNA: TGCAGCTTCCGGACTAGTATGGCCTACGAGCAGTACTTC.

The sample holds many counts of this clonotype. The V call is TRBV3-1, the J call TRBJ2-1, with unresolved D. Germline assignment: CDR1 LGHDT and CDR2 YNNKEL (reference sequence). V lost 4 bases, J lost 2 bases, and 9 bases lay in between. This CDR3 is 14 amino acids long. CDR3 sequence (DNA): TGTGCCAGCAGCCCCAGGAGAACCTACAATGAGCAGTTCTTC. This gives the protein CASSPRRTYNEQFF.

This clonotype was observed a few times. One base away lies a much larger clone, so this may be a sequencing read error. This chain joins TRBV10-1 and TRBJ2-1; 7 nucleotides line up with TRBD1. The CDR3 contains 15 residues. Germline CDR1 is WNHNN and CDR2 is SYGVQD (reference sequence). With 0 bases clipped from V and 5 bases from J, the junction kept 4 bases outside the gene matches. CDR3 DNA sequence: TGCGCCAGCAGTGAGTCGACAGGGCGTCACAATGAGCAGTTCTTC. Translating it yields CASSESTGRHNEQFF.

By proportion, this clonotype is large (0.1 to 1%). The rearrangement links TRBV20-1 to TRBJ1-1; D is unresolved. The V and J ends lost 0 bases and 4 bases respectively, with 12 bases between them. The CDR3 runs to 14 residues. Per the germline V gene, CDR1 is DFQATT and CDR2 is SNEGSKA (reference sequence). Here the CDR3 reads CSARESGSGTEAFF. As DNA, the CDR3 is TGCAGTGCTAGAGAGTCTGGTTCGGGCACTGAAGCTTTCTTT.

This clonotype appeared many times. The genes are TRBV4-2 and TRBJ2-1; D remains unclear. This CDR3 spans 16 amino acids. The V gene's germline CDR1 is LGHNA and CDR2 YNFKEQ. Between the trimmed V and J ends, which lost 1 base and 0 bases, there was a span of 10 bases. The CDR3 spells CASSQGLVSSYNEQFF. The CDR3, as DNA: TGTGCCAGCAGCCAAGGCCTAGTTAGCTCCTACAATGAGCAGTTCTTC.

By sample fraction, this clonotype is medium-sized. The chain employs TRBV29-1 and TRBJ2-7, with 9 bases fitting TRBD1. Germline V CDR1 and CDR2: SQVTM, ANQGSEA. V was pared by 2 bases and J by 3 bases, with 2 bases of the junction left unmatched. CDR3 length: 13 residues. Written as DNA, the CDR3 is TGCAGCGTTGAAAGGGGACAGGGCTACGAGCAGTACTTC. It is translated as CSVERGQGYEQYF.

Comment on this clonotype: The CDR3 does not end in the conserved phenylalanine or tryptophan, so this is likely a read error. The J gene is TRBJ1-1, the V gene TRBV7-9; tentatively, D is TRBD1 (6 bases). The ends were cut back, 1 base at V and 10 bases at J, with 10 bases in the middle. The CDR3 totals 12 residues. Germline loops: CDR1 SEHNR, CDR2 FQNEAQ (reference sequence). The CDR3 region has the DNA TGTGCCAGCAGCTTAGGGGACACTCGAGCTTTCTCT. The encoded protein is CASSLGDTRAFS.

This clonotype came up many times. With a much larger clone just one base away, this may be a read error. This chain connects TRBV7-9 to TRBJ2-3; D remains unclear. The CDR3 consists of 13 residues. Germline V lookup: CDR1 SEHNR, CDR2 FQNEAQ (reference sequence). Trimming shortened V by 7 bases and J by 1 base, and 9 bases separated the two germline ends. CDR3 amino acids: CASKMGCTDTQYF. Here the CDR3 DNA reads TGTGCCAGCAAGATGGGGTGCACAGATACGCAGTATTTT.

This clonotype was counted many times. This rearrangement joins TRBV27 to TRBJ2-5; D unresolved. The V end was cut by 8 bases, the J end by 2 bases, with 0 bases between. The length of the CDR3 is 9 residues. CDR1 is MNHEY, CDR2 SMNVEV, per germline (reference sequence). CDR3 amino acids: CASQETQYF. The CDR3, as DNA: TGTGCCAGCCAAGAGACCCAGTACTTC.

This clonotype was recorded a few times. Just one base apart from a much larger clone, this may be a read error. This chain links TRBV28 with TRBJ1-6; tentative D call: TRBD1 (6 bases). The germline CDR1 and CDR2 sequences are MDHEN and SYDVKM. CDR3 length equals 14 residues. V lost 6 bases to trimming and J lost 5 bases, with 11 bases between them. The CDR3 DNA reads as TGTGCCAGCAGAGGGGACACGAATAATTCACCCCTCCACTTT. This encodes CASRGDTNNSPLHF.

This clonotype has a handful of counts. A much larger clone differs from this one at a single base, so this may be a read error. The CDR3 DNA is TGCAGCGTTCCTCGCGGGTGGTTGAATGAGCAGTTCTTC. This translates into CSVPRGWLNEQFF. This rearrangement joins TRBV29-1 to TRBJ2-1; TRBD2 is a possible D gene (5 bases). Germline assignment: CDR1 SQVTM and CDR2 ANQGSEA. V lost 5 bases and J lost 7, with 15 bases in between. The CDR3 is 13 residues long.

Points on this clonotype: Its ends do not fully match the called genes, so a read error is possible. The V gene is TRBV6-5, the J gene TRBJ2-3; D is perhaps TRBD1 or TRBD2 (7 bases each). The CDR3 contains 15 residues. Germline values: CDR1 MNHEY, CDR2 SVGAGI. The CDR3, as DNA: TGTGCCAGCAGTTACGAGGGAGGGGGCACAGGTACGCAGTATTTT. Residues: CASSYEGGGTGTQYF.

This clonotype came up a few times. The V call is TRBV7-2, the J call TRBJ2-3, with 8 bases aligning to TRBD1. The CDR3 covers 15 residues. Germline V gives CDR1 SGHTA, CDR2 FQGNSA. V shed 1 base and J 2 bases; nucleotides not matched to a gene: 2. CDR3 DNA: TGTGCCAGCAGCTTAGGGCAGGGGGCCACAGATACGCAGTATTTT. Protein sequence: CASSLGQGATDTQYF.